Below are 23 T cell receptor beta chains sequenced from a single sample in a study of CD8 T cells in Susac syndrome. Random hexamers served to reverse transcribe roughly 0.5 to 1 ug RNA. TCRdb reprocessed the immunoSEQ multiplex PCR reads via MiXCR and lists one record per CDR3 protein. The table shows 400,000 or so distinct CDR3 sequences, with more than 80% occurring only once. Sequenced input: CD8+ T cells from PBMCs. These receptors all come from a human donor with multiple sclerosis.

The chain carries TRBV3-1 and TRBJ2-3, with D unresolved. This CDR3 spans 14 amino acids. The germline V gene encodes CDR1 LGHDT and CDR2 YNNKEL (reference sequence). Between the trimmed V and J ends, which lost 4 bases and 4 bases, there was a span of 12 bases. The CDR3 coding sequence is TGTGCCAGCAGCCGCCCGTTACTGCCAGATACGCAGTATTTT. Amino acid sequence: CASSRPLLPDTQYF.

The CDR3 sequence is CASSPKNPNTGELFF. CDR3 coding DNA: TGTGCCAGCTCACCCAAGAACCCGAACACCGGGGAGCTGTTTTTT. V is TRBV18 and J is TRBJ2-2; D is undetermined. Trimming left V 3 bases short and J 0 bases short, with 8 bases between. The CDR3 is 15 amino acids. Germline V gene sequence: CDR1 KGHSH, CDR2 LQKENI.

The V and J genes are TRBV4-1 and TRBJ2-7; no reliable D call. CDR1 and CDR2 from the germline V gene are MGHRA and YSYEKL. V was shortened by 2 bases and J by 2 bases, with 10 bases between the two germline ends. The CDR3 spans 14 residues. CDR3 sequence: CASSQRQQTYEQYF. Written as DNA, the CDR3 is TGCGCCAGCAGCCAAAGACAACAGACCTACGAGCAGTACTTC.

The V call is TRBV6-5, the J call TRBJ2-5, with D uncertain. This CDR3 region has 13 residues. Trimming removed 2 bases from V and 4 bases from J, with 8 bases in between. The germline V gene has CDR1 MNHEY and CDR2 SVGAGI. CDR3: CASSYGHRETQYF. The CDR3 DNA reads as TGTGCCAGCAGTTACGGGCACCGAGAGACCCAGTACTTC.

This CDR3 reads CASSSEAATWEKLFF. CDR3 nucleotide sequence: TGTGCCAGCAGTTCCGAAGCAGCGACGTGGGAAAAACTGTTTTTT. V gene TRBV6-5 combines with J gene TRBJ1-4, with unresolved D. The V gene lost 4 bases and the J gene lost 8 bases, with 17 bases spanning the gap. The CDR3 is made up of 15 amino acids. The germline V gene encodes CDR1 MNHEY and CDR2 SVGAGI.

This chain connects TRBV20-1 to TRBJ2-7; the D gene is possibly TRBD2 (5 bases). V gave up 0 bases and J gave up 3 bases, with 12 bases separating them. The CDR3 totals 14 residues. CDR1 DFQATT and CDR2 SNEGSKA come from the germline V gene (reference sequence). CDR3 DNA: TGCAGTGCTAGAGATCCGGAGCGGTTCTACGAGCAGTACTTC. This encodes CSARDPERFYEQYF.

Concerning this clonotype: This likely comes from a read error, as the CDR3 has no conserved phenylalanine or tryptophan at its end. The V and J genes are TRBV7-9 and TRBJ1-1, with TRBD1 matching 7 bases. CDR3 length: 14 residues. V shed 5 bases and J 1 base; nucleotides not matched to a gene: 4. Germline V gene sequence: CDR1 SEHNR, CDR2 FQNEAQ (reference sequence). The CDR3 sequence is CASSQGQPNTEAFL. The DNA for the CDR3 is TGTGCCAGCAGCCAGGGACAGCCGAACACTGAAGCTTTCCTT.

V is TRBV6-5 and J is TRBJ2-1; D possibly corresponds to TRBD2 (5 bases). This CDR3 is built from 17 residues. The V end was cut by 0 bases, the J end by 0 bases, with 12 bases between. The V gene's germline CDR1 is MNHEY and CDR2 SVGAGI. Here the CDR3 reads CASSYSSGDSSYNEQFF. CDR3 bases: TGTGCCAGCAGTTACTCATCCGGGGATAGCTCCTACAATGAGCAGTTCTTC.

This chain uses TRBV29-1 with TRBJ1-2; 12 bases are shared with TRBD1. V shed 4 bases and J 8 bases; nucleotides not matched to a gene: 11. The V gene's germline CDR1 is SQVTM and CDR2 ANQGSEA. The CDR3 totals 15 residues. CDR3 sequence reads: CSVASPGQGAVGYTF. The CDR3, as DNA: TGCAGCGTTGCCTCGCCGGGACAGGGGGCGGTAGGCTACACCTTC.

V is TRBV13 and J is TRBJ2-1; TRBD1 matches 9 bases. The CDR3 extends over 14 amino acids. With 3 bases clipped from V and 5 bases from J, the junction kept 2 bases outside the gene matches. In germline, CDR1 is PRHDT, CDR2 FYEKMQ (reference sequence). The CDR3 coding sequence is TGTGCCAGCAGCTTCGGGACAGGGCACAATGAGCAGTTCTTC. Its protein product is CASSFGTGHNEQFF.

The J gene is TRBJ2-7, the V gene TRBV4-1; D possibly matches TRBD1 or TRBD2 (6 bases each). Looked up from germline, CDR1 is MGHRA and CDR2 is YSYEKL. The CDR3 is made up of 13 amino acids. The germline V and J ends were trimmed by 10 bases and 0 bases, with 13 bases remaining between them. CDR3 in DNA: TGCGCCACCGTGGGGGGCACCTCCTACGAGCAGTACTTC. Translating it yields CATVGGTSYEQYF.

The genes are TRBV30 and TRBJ2-7; 9 bases are a match to TRBD1. Losses at the gene ends were 3 bases for V and 2 bases for J; bases not matched to a gene: 5. CDR1 GTSNPN and CDR2 SVGIG come from the germline V gene (reference sequence). The CDR3 is made up of 14 amino acids. DNA for the CDR3: TGTGCCTGGAGCCCCAGGGACAGGGCCTACGAGCAGTACTTC. It encodes CAWSPRDRAYEQYF.

The chain couples TRBV6-5 to TRBJ2-2; D not resolved. V lost 0 bases and J lost 0, with 11 bases in between. The CDR3 is made up of 17 amino acids. Germline-derived CDR1 and CDR2 are MNHEY and SVGAGI. CDR3 in amino acids: CASSYSPPDTNTGELFF. The DNA of the CDR3 is TGTGCCAGCAGTTACTCCCCGCCGGATACGAACACCGGGGAGCTGTTTTTT.

The chain carries TRBV15 and TRBJ1-4; possibly TRBD1 for D (6 bases). V lost 5 bases, J lost 1 base, and 11 bases lay in between. CDR1 and CDR2 from the germline V gene are LNHNV and YYDKDF (reference sequence). The CDR3 spans 15 residues. In DNA form, the CDR3 reads TGTGCCACCAGCGGCCCCAGGGGAACTAATGAAAAACTGTTTTTT. Translating gives CATSGPRGTNEKLFF.

The chain's CDR3 is CASLIGGANTGELFF. DNA for the CDR3: TGTGCCAGCCTTATTGGCGGTGCGAACACCGGGGAGCTGTTTTTT. This chain connects TRBV2 to TRBJ2-2; D is ambiguous. V was cut by 8 bases and J by 0 bases, with 13 bases left in between. The germline V gene encodes CDR1 SNHLY and CDR2 FYNNEI. The CDR3 is made up of 15 amino acids.

The rearrangement joins TRBV27 to TRBJ1-2; D is unresolved. The CDR3 has 13 residues. Germline V gives CDR1 MNHEY, CDR2 SMNVEV (reference sequence). Trimming stripped 3 bases from V and 3 bases from J, with 8 bases between. This chain's CDR3 is CASSFGEYYGYTF. The CDR3 DNA sequence: TGTGCCAGCAGTTTCGGCGAATACTATGGCTACACCTTC.

The CDR3 region is CASSVDRRTGSHEQYF. The DNA for the CDR3 is TGTGCCAGCAGCGTCGATAGGAGGACAGGGAGCCACGAGCAGTACTTC. The genes are TRBV3-1 and TRBJ2-7, with TRBD1 matching 8 bases. V was pared by 5 bases and J by 5 bases, with 14 bases of the junction left unmatched. The CDR3 has 16 amino acids. CDR1 LGHDT and CDR2 YNNKEL come from the germline V gene (reference sequence).

This sequence joins TRBV7-2 and TRBJ1-2, with 7 bases fitting TRBD1. The CDR3 contains 14 residues. Germline-derived CDR1 and CDR2 are SGHTA and FQGNSA. The J segment lost 3 bases and the V segment lost 3 bases, leaving 4 bases of the junction unmatched. The CDR3: CASSFRDSYYGYTF. DNA for the CDR3: TGTGCCAGCAGCTTCCGGGACAGTTACTATGGCTACACCTTC. The full variable domain, with the rest looked up from reference TRBV7-2 and TRBJ1-2, is GAGVSQSPSNKVTEKGKDVELRCDPISGHTALYWYRQSLGQGLEFLIYFQGNSAPDKSGLPSDRFSAERTGGSVSTLTIQRTQQEDSAVYLCASSFRDSYYGYTFGSGTRLTVV.

The V and J genes are TRBV30 and TRBJ2-7; 7 nucleotides line up with TRBD1. The length of the CDR3 is 13 residues. Germline V CDR1 and CDR2: GTSNPN, SVGIG (reference sequence). Unmatched junction bases numbered 11, after V lost 6 bases and J lost 6 bases. CDR3 residues: CACRAQTGREQYF. In nucleotides, the CDR3 is TGTGCCTGTAGGGCCCAGACAGGGCGCGAGCAGTACTTC.

This rearrangement joins TRBV5-6 to TRBJ2-6; D ambiguous. This CDR3 is built from 15 residues. Looked up from germline, CDR1 is SGHDT and CDR2 is YYEEEE. V gave up 0 bases and J gave up 0 bases, with 4 bases separating them. This CDR3 is CASSLVFSGANVLTF. CDR3 DNA sequence: TGTGCCAGCAGCTTGGTTTTCTCTGGGGCCAACGTCCTGACTTTC.

The rearrangement uses TRBV10-3 and TRBJ2-7; no firm D call. CDR1 and CDR2 (germline): ENHRY, SYGVKD. V was cut by 2 bases and J by 1 base, with 6 bases left in between. This CDR3 is 13 amino acids long. CDR3 DNA sequence: TGTGCCATCAGTGAGCCGCGGTCCTACGAGCAGTACTTC. Its translation is CAISEPRSYEQYF.

The rearrangement joins TRBV30 to TRBJ2-7, with D maybe TRBD1 (6 bases). Germline CDR1 GTSNPN, CDR2 SVGIG (reference sequence). V was shortened by 6 bases and J by 2 bases, with 14 bases between the two germline ends. This CDR3 spans 13 amino acids. The CDR3 protein is CACTGHEAYEQYF. Here the CDR3 DNA reads TGTGCCTGTACGGGACACGAGGCCTACGAGCAGTACTTC. Supplemented by reference TRBV30 and TRBJ2-7, the full variable domain reads SQTIHQWPATLVQPVGSPLSLECTVEGTSNPNLYWYRQAAGRGLQLLFYSVGIGQISSEVPQNLSASRPQDRQFILSSKKLLLSDSGFYLCACTGHEAYEQYFGPGTRLTVT.

The J gene is TRBJ1-1, the V gene TRBV19; D is ambiguous. In germline, CDR1 is LNHDA, CDR2 SQIVND (reference sequence). This CDR3 is built from 13 residues. Deletions cut 10 bases from V and 1 base from J, with 13 bases between. The CDR3 sequence: CATREMANTEAFF. In DNA form, the CDR3 reads TGTGCCACCCGCGAGATGGCGAACACTGAAGCTTTCTTT.